One sample yielded the 31 T cell receptor beta chains listed below, sequenced in a study of blood T cell repertoires in COVID-19. Using immunoSEQ multiplex PCR, the repertoire was profiled, and TCRdb retains in-frame clones only, with some absent. The sample contains 390,000 or so clones, roughly 90% of which appear only once. The specimen sequenced was peripheral blood. The receptors here all came from a woman younger than 45 with COVID-19, enrolled during active disease.

This chain links TRBV10-3 with TRBJ2-3; a weak D match, TRBD2 (5 bases). Germline V lookup: CDR1 ENHRY, CDR2 SYGVKD. CDR3 length equals 14 residues. The V end lost 4 bases, the J end lost 6 bases, and 14 bases lay between the germline ends. The CDR3 DNA sequence: TGTGCCATCAGTGCGGACTTGTTCGGGGATACGCAGTATTTT. Encoded protein: CAISADLFGDTQYF.

This chain uses TRBV5-6 with TRBJ2-7; D possibly corresponds to TRBD2 (6 bases). The V end was cut by 4 bases, the J end by 7 bases, with 18 bases between. Germline assignment: CDR1 SGHDT and CDR2 YYEEEE. The CDR3 sequence is 14 residues long. CDR3 residues: CASSPGTALGEQYV. The CDR3 DNA reads as TGTGCCAGCAGCCCCGGGACTGCCCTGGGAGAGCAGTACGTC.

J is TRBJ2-2 and V is TRBV28; D is undetermined. The CDR3 covers 11 residues. Per the germline V gene, CDR1 is MDHEN and CDR2 is SYDVKM. Trimming stripped 8 bases from V and 8 bases from J, with 9 bases between. Here the CDR3 DNA reads TGTGCCAGCCAAAGCGTGGGGGAGCTGTTTTTT. Residues: CASQSVGELFF.

The J gene is TRBJ2-1, the V gene TRBV5-6, with 7 bases lining up with TRBD1. V was pared by 1 base and J by 12 bases, with 10 bases of the junction left unmatched. Germline V CDR1 and CDR2: SGHDT, YYEEEE. The CDR3 extends over 14 amino acids. CDR3 loop: CASSLSPGGSGQFF. The CDR3 DNA reads TGTGCCAGCAGCTTGTCTCCAGGGGGAAGCGGGCAGTTCTTC.

The chain joins TRBV6-5 to TRBJ1-6; TRBD1 aligns across 7 bases. CDR3 length: 15 amino acids. From germline, CDR1 is MNHEY and CDR2 SVGAGI. The J segment lost 4 bases and the V segment lost 2 bases, leaving 2 bases of the junction unmatched. The CDR3 region has the DNA TGTGCCAGCAGTTACGGGACAGCGTATAATTCACCCCTCCACTTT. Encoded protein: CASSYGTAYNSPLHF.

The V call is TRBV15, the J call TRBJ2-3; 7 nucleotides line up with TRBD2. J lost 1 base, V lost 0 bases, and 4 bases had no gene match. The CDR3 covers 16 residues. The germline CDR1 and CDR2 sequences are LNHNV and YYDKDF (reference sequence). Here the CDR3 reads CATSRDLAGGTDTQYF. The CDR3 DNA follows: TGTGCCACCAGCAGAGATTTGGCGGGAGGCACAGATACGCAGTATTTT.

This chain joins TRBV7-8 and TRBJ2-7, with 7 nucleotides matching TRBD1. CDR1 and CDR2 from the germline V gene are SGHVS and FQNEAQ. J lost 5 bases, V lost 4 bases, and 5 bases had no gene match. The CDR3 has 13 residues. The CDR3 bases are TGTGCCAGCAGCTCCATGGACAGGCACGAGCAGTACTTC. It encodes CASSSMDRHEQYF.

This rearrangement joins TRBV5-1 to TRBJ1-1, with D tentatively TRBD1 (5 bases). Per germline, CDR1 SGHRS and CDR2 YFSETQ. The V end was cut by 4 bases, the J end by 6 bases, with 19 bases between. The CDR3 sequence is 15 residues long. CDR3 nucleotides: TGCGCCAGCAGCCTTACCGGGAGCAGGGCCGCTGAAGCTTTCTTT. Translating it yields CASSLTGSRAAEAFF.

This clone was recorded only once. This sequence joins TRBV21-1 and TRBJ2-7; TRBD1 is taken as the D call from the table, unchecked against the DNA. TRBV21-1 is flagged as a pseudogene. CDR3 length equals 15 residues. DNA for the CDR3: TGTGCCAGCAGCTTTCGACAGGGTCCCCCCTACGAGCAGTACTTC. Encoded protein: CASSFRQGPPYEQYF.

CDR3 region: CARSLGLPPDTQYF. The CDR3 nucleotides read TGTGCCAGAAGCTTGGGACTACCCCCAGATACGCAGTATTTT. This chain links TRBV5-3 with TRBJ2-3, with D possibly being TRBD2 (5 bases). TRBV5-3 is recorded as an ORF, its role being uncertain. The CDR3 contains 14 residues. The V end lost 0 bases, the J end lost 4 bases, and 9 bases lay between the germline ends.

J is TRBJ2-5 and V is TRBV9; a weak D match, TRBD1 (6 bases). The CDR3 length is 13 residues. Deletions cut 3 bases from V and 3 bases from J, with 9 bases between. Germline V gene lookup returns CDR1 SGDLS and CDR2 YYNGEE. In nucleotides, the CDR3 is TGTGCCAGCAGCGCAAGGACAGAAGAGACCCAGTACTTC. Protein product: CASSARTEETQYF.

This rearrangement joins TRBV28 to TRBJ1-4, with TRBD1 matching over 8 bases. The trim removed 8 bases at V and 3 bases at J, leaving 5 bases unmatched. Germline assignment: CDR1 MDHEN and CDR2 SYDVKM. There are 14 residues in the CDR3. The CDR3 spells CASGPGGSNEKLFF. CDR3 coding DNA: TGTGCCAGCGGACCAGGGGGCTCTAATGAAAAACTGTTTTTT.

V usage is TRBV5-4 and J usage is TRBJ2-2; D may be TRBD2 (6 bases). This CDR3 spans 15 amino acids. Deletions cut 2 bases from V and 3 bases from J, with 11 bases between. Germline values: CDR1 SGHNT, CDR2 YYREEE (reference sequence). This chain's CDR3 is CASSFGGSYTGELFF. CDR3 in DNA: TGTGCCAGCAGCTTTGGGGGGTCATACACCGGGGAGCTGTTTTTT. The whole variable domain, filled in from reference TRBV5-4 and TRBJ2-2, reads ETGVTQSPTHLIKTRGQQVTLRCSSQSGHNTVSWYQQALGQGPQFIFQYYREEENGRGNFPPRFSGLQFPNYSSELNVNALELDDSALYLCASSFGGSYTGELFFGEGSRLTVL.

The chain carries TRBV12-5 and TRBJ1-2; D gene uncertain. The germline V gene encodes CDR1 LGHNT and CDR2 FRNRAP. V lost 6 bases to trimming and J lost 5 bases, with 13 bases between them. This CDR3 spans 13 amino acids. The CDR3: CASGGEGGYGYTF. DNA of the CDR3: TGTGCTAGTGGGGGTGAAGGCGGTTATGGCTACACCTTC.

This clone came up once. The chain links TRBV11-2 to TRBJ1-1; TRBD1 might be the D (6 bases). The CDR3 totals 15 residues. The germline V gene has CDR1 SGHAT and CDR2 FQNNGV. V was cut by 5 bases and J by 3 bases, with 16 bases left in between. The CDR3 loop reads CASSPWGGQDTEAFF. The DNA for the CDR3 is TGTGCCAGCAGCCCCTGGGGGGGGCAGGACACTGAAGCTTTCTTT.

The rearrangement joins TRBV9 to TRBJ1-2; D remains unclear. Germline loops: CDR1 SGDLS, CDR2 YYNGEE. The germline V and J ends were trimmed by 4 bases and 4 bases, with 11 bases remaining between them. The CDR3 sequence is 13 residues long. CDR3 sequence: CASSSTGSYGYTF. DNA for the CDR3: TGTGCCAGCAGCTCTACCGGGAGCTATGGCTACACCTTC.

This sequence joins TRBV13 and TRBJ2-3; no clear D. V gave up 2 bases and J gave up 0 bases, with 12 bases separating them. Germline V gene data show CDR1 as PRHDT and CDR2 as FYEKMQ (reference sequence). The CDR3 is made up of 16 amino acids. The CDR3 region has the DNA TGTGCCAGCAGCTTATATCGGCAGGCGAGCACAGATACGCAGTATTTT. The encoded protein is CASSLYRQASTDTQYF.

The V call is TRBV2, the J call TRBJ2-5; D is unresolved. This CDR3 is built from 14 residues. V lost 3 bases and J lost 5, with 13 bases in between. CDR1 is SNHLY and CDR2 is FYNNEI in the germline V gene. The CDR3 region is CASSEMSGVETQYF. The CDR3 DNA follows: TGTGCCAGCAGTGAGATGTCGGGTGTGGAGACCCAGTACTTC.

The count of this clone is one. The V call is TRBV7-8, the J call TRBJ2-1, with 7 bases matching TRBD2. CDR3 size: 14 residues. Trimming cost V 2 bases and J 4 bases; bases outside gene matches: 2. CDR1 is SGHVS and CDR2 is FQNEAQ in the germline V gene. Written as DNA, the CDR3 is TGTGCCAGCAGCTTAAGCGGGAAATACAATGAGCAGTTCTTC. It specifies CASSLSGKYNEQFF.

The chain has TRBV7-8 and TRBJ2-7; 7 nucleotides agree with TRBD1. After removal of 5 bases from V and 6 bases from J, the junction contained 7 bases not matched to a gene. Looked up from germline, CDR1 is SGHVS and CDR2 is FQNEAQ. This CDR3 is 13 amino acids long. CDR3 DNA: TGTGCCAGCAGCAGGGAACAGGGGTCCGAGCAGTACGTC. It encodes CASSREQGSEQYV.

This sequence joins TRBV12-3 or TRBV12-4 and TRBJ2-2; 7 bases map to TRBD1. V was pared by 3 bases and J by 7 bases, with 2 bases of the junction left unmatched. The CDR3 totals 13 residues. CDR3 sequence: CASSFGTVGELFF. In DNA form, the CDR3 reads TGTGCCAGCAGTTTCGGGACAGTCGGGGAGCTGTTTTTT.

The chain joins TRBV12-3 or TRBV12-4 to TRBJ1-1; D gene unclear. The CDR3 consists of 13 residues. V shed 6 bases and J shed 2 bases, with 10 bases lying between them. CDR3 protein: CASRPQINTEAFF. The CDR3 DNA reads TGTGCCAGCAGGCCCCAGATTAACACTGAAGCTTTCTTT.

The V call is TRBV15, the J call TRBJ1-6; TRBD1 aligns across 7 bases. Germline CDR1 and CDR2: LNHNV and YYDKDF (reference sequence). The V gene end was trimmed by 0 bases and the J gene end by 0 bases; junction bases not matched to a gene: 5. This CDR3 contains 18 residues. CDR3 loop: CATSRDPTGNSYNSPLHF. CDR3 in DNA: TGTGCCACCAGCAGAGACCCGACAGGGAACTCCTATAATTCACCCCTCCACTTT. Combining the CDR3 with reference TRBV15 and TRBJ1-6 gives the whole variable domain DAMVIQNPRYQVTQFGKPVTLSCSQTLNHNVMYWYQQKSSQAPKLLFHYYDKDFNNEADTPDNFQSRRPNTSFCFLDIRSPGLGDTAMYLCATSRDPTGNSYNSPLHFGNGTRLTVT.

The rearrangement links TRBV6-5 to TRBJ2-3, with 11 nucleotides matching TRBD2. Germline CDR1 MNHEY, CDR2 SVGAGI. The length of the CDR3 is 16 residues. After removal of 0 bases from V and 9 bases from J, the junction contained 8 bases not matched to a gene. The CDR3 region has the DNA TGTGCCAGCAGTTACTCGGGTAGCGGGAGGGCGGAGACGCAGTATTTT. This translates into CASSYSGSGRAETQYF.

The chain carries TRBV21-1 and TRBJ2-1; the table calls TRBD1, which could not be checked here. TRBV21-1 is designated a pseudogene. The CDR3 is 15 residues long. The DNA for the CDR3 is TGTGCCAGCAGCCTCCGGGACAGGGGTTTCGATGAGCAGTTCTTC. It encodes CASSLRDRGFDEQFF.

The rearrangement joins TRBV19 to TRBJ2-6, with 7 bases that match TRBD1. Losses at the gene ends were 5 bases for V and 0 bases for J; bases not matched to a gene: 10. This CDR3 has 18 residues. CDR1 and CDR2 (germline): LNHDA, SQIVND (reference sequence). The CDR3 loop reads CASSPIRDSGSGANVLTF. CDR3 in DNA: TGTGCCAGTAGTCCTATCCGGGACAGCGGCTCTGGGGCCAACGTCCTGACTTTC.

The chain recombines TRBV10-3 with TRBJ2-2; 10 bases match TRBD2. Germline V gives CDR1 ENHRY, CDR2 SYGVKD. This CDR3 is 17 amino acids long. V lost 4 bases, J lost 4 bases, and 9 bases stayed unmatched. CDR3 in amino acids: CAISGGLAGEVTGELFF. The DNA for the CDR3 is TGTGCCATCAGTGGTGGCCTAGCGGGGGAGGTCACCGGGGAGCTGTTTTTT.

The chain has TRBV27 and TRBJ2-2, with D unresolved. V shed 7 bases and J shed 0 bases, with 21 bases lying between them. The CDR3 has 18 residues. CDR1 is MNHEY and CDR2 is SMNVEV in the germline V gene (reference sequence). This chain's CDR3 is CASTMRSLSDSNTGELFF. DNA of the CDR3: TGTGCCAGCACTATGCGGTCTTTATCTGACTCGAACACCGGGGAGCTGTTTTTT.

This rearrangement joins TRBV10-2 to TRBJ2-5; possible D gene TRBD2, 6 bases. The CDR3 sequence is 13 residues long. V was shortened by 6 bases and J by 1 base, with 9 bases between the two germline ends. Germline CDR1 reads WSHSY; CDR2 reads SAAADI. CDR3 in amino acids: CASRGTSQETQYF. The CDR3 coding sequence is TGCGCCAGCAGGGGGACTTCCCAAGAGACCCAGTACTTC.

The rearrangement joins TRBV4-1 to TRBJ2-5, with 11 bases fitting TRBD1. CDR3 length equals 17 residues. V lost 4 bases, J lost 4 bases, and 11 bases stayed unmatched. Germline V gene data show CDR1 as MGHRA and CDR2 as YSYEKL. CDR3 nucleotides: TGCGCCAGCAGCCCCTATAAAATAGGGACAGGGGGAGAGACCCAGTACTTC. Protein: CASSPYKIGTGGETQYF.

The CDR3: CASSLSPELFF. As DNA, the CDR3 is TGTGCCAGCAGTTTGTCTCCCGAGCTGTTTTTT. The genes are TRBV28 and TRBJ2-2; D not certain. CDR1 MDHEN and CDR2 SYDVKM come from the germline V gene. V dropped 3 bases and J dropped 11 bases, with 7 bases sitting between them. There are 11 residues in the CDR3.